These 5 T cell receptor beta chains share one sample of origin, sequenced in a study of cytomegalovirus exposure and HLA in healthy donors. The data were produced by immunoSEQ multiplex PCR, yet TCRdb's version contains in-frame clones alone and is incomplete. The repertoire holds hundreds of thousands of clones, with approximately 87% as singletons. The sample was PBMCs. These receptor sequences come from a man between 18 and 29 years old in good health and CMV-seronegative.

V gene TRBV28 combines with J gene TRBJ1-2, with TRBD1 matching over 7 bases. CDR3 size: 15 residues. J lost 0 bases, V lost 4 bases, and 5 bases had no gene match. Germline-derived CDR1 and CDR2 are MDHEN and SYDVKM. In nucleotides, the CDR3 is TGTGCCAGCAGTTGGGACAGCCTAACTAACTATGGCTACACCTTC. It specifies CASSWDSLTNYGYTF.

This rearrangement joins TRBV4-3 to TRBJ2-1, with D maybe TRBD2 (5 bases). Germline-derived CDR1 and CDR2 are LGHNA and YSLEER. The CDR3 extends over 14 amino acids. Trimming pared 1 base from V and 9 bases from J, leaving 13 bases between. CDR3 region: CASSQGWASSEQFF. The CDR3 region has the DNA TGCGCCAGCAGCCAAGGGTGGGCTAGCAGTGAGCAGTTCTTC.

The chain links TRBV15 to TRBJ2-2; D is possibly TRBD2 (6 bases). The CDR3 consists of 15 residues. Germline values: CDR1 LNHNV, CDR2 YYDKDF (reference sequence). Between the trimmed V and J ends, which lost 2 bases and 4 bases, there was a span of 11 bases. The CDR3, as DNA: TGTGCCACCAGCAGACCGGGGGAGTTCACCGGGGAGCTGTTTTTT. Its translation is CATSRPGEFTGELFF.

The chain has TRBV4-3 and TRBJ2-6; 8 bases align to TRBD1. CDR3 length: 15 amino acids. The junction had 2 bases not matched to a gene; V was cut back by 5 bases and J by 2 bases. CDR1 and CDR2 from the germline V gene are LGHNA and YSLEER. CDR3 nucleotides: TGCGCCAGCAGCTCAGGGGGCGCTGGGGCCAACGTCCTGACTTTC. It is translated as CASSSGGAGANVLTF.

There are a few counts of this clone. This rearrangement joins TRBV4-3 to TRBJ1-2; 11 bases fit TRBD1. This CDR3 region has 15 residues. V shed 4 bases, J shed 2 bases, and the junction held 3 bases outside the gene matches. In germline, CDR1 is LGHNA, CDR2 YSLEER. CDR3 DNA sequence: TGCGCCAGCAGCCTGGGGACAGGGGGGAACTATGGCTACACCTTC. Protein sequence: CASSLGTGGNYGYTF.